This T cell receptor beta chain is drawn from a study of blood T cell repertoires in COVID-19. Original analysis: How many nucleated cells were present was estimated from reference gene primer amplification. Data came from immunoSEQ multiplex PCR; TCRdb stores just in-frame clones and leaves some out. D and trimming were read from the DNA, whereas the V and J calls and clone size are those reported in that table. The sample includes roughly 240,000 clones, roughly 86% seen only once; the top ten take more than 2%. The V and J ends lost 0 bases and 5 bases, in that order; junction bases with no gene match: 7. Germline CDR1 and CDR2: PRHDT and FYEKMQ (reference sequence). This CDR3 comprises 17 residues. Those enrolled, adults aged about 18 to 95 years, came from about two dozen US areas. Participants had their cohort set by participant-reported clinical history. This clone has just a few counts.

The rearrangement links TRBV13 to TRBJ1-5, with 10 bases matching TRBD1. The TCR originated in a woman in her forties or fifties who had recovered from COVID-19. Material: PBMCs or T cells enriched from blood (not recorded which). This CDR3 reads CASSLGRQGARYQPQHF. Here the CDR3 DNA reads TGTGCCAGCAGCTTAGGCCGACAGGGGGCGAGATATCAGCCCCAGCATTTT.